The clone carrying this T cell receptor beta chain has ten or more counts. Its cognate antigen is unknown. Investigators drew about 6 milliliters of peripheral blood at each of two time points. The sample belongs to a study of prognosis after radiotherapy for stage I lung cancer. Looking at the study overall: Roughly eleven patients had adenocarcinoma tumors, while squamous cell carcinoma tumors were found in roughly 7. Study findings and constraints: It was reported that patients with metastases and those without them differed in TRBV and TRBJ gene usage. Where distant metastases developed, patients had lower Shannon entropy after stereotactic body radiation therapy.

CDR1 and CDR2 (germline): SNHLY, FYNNEI. The CDR3 totals 12 residues. The V end lost 6 bases, the J end lost 4 bases, and 9 bases lay between the germline ends. Two-round multiplex PCR on genomic DNA was the method by which TCR beta CDR3 was amplified. During first-round PCR, primers specific to each TRBV and TRBJ gene were used. TCRdb reprocessed the multiplex PCR reads with MiXCR, giving one entry per CDR3 protein. The sample holds about 25,000 distinct CDR3 sequences, 35% to 40% seen once. This specimen was PBMCs, taken before or after stereotactic body radiation therapy (not recorded which). The TCR sequence derives from a donor aged 50 or older with non-small cell lung cancer. The chain links TRBV2 to TRBJ2-5; D possibly corresponds to TRBD2 (5 bases). CDR3 nucleotide sequence: TGTGCCAGCAGACGGGGTTCAGAGACCCAGTACTTC. It is translated as CASRRGSETQYF.